This T cell receptor (beta chain) is from a study of tumor-infiltrating lymphocytes in primary liver carcinoma. For the study at large: Every sample contained roughly 3.65 to 7.5 million productive TCRbeta reads, and these numbers were similar from one tissue type to another.

This clonotype was picked up many times. Its antigen is unknown. The length of the CDR3 is 14 residues. The trim removed 2 bases at V and 9 bases at J, leaving 9 bases unmatched. In germline, CDR1 is GTSNPN, CDR2 SVGIG (reference sequence). TCR beta cDNA was made from 500 ng total RNA with a constant-region primer. Employing slightly modified ARM-PCR, three nested multiplex PCR rounds were run, and these gave rise to the TCR beta libraries. TRBV1-TRBV30 forward primers paired with a C-beta reverse primer were used in the first two PCR rounds, which ran around 10 cycles each. In TCRdb, the multiplex PCR reads were re-called with MiXCR into one record per CDR3 protein. The sample has approximately 190,000 distinct CDR3 sequences; about 85% are singletons. Study-wide findings and caveats: Blood fell significantly below tumors in its top-250-clone fraction (p = 0.039). Present in all five tumor regions were only about 8-25% of the top clones.

Each 20-30 mg portion of unsorted bulk tissue served as the source for co-extraction of RNA and DNA. Specimen: tumor tissue from primary liver carcinoma. This sequence originates from a man in his forties with primary liver carcinoma and hepatitis B virus infection. The V call is TRBV30, the J call TRBJ1-5, with 8 bases matching TRBD1. Here the CDR3 DNA reads TGTGCCTGGAGTCGACAGGGGCTAGGGGCGCCCCAGCATTTT. Encoded protein: CAWSRQGLGAPQHF.